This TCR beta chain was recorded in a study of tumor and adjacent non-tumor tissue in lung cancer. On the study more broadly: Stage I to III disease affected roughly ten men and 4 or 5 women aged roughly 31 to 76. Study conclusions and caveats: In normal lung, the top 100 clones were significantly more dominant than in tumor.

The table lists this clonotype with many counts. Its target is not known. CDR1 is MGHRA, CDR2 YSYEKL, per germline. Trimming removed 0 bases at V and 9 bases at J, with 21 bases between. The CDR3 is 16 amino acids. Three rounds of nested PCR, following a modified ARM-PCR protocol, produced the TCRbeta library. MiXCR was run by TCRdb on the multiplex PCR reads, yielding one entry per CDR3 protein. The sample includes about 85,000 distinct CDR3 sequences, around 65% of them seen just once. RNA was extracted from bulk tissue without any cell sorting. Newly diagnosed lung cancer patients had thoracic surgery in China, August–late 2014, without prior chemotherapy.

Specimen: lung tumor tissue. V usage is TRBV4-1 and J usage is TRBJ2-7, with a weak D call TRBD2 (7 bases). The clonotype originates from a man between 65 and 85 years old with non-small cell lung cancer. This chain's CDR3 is CASSQDQGTMGGRQYF. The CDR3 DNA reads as TGCGCCAGCAGCCAAGATCAGGGGACTATGGGGGGCAGGCAGTACTTC.